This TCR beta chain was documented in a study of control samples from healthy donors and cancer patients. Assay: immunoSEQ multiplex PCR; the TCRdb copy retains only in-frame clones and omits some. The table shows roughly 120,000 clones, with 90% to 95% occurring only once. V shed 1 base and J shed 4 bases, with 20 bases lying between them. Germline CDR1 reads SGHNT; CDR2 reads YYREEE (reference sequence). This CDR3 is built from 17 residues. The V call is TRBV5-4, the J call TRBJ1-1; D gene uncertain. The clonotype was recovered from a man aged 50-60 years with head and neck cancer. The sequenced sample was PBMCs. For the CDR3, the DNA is TGTGCCAGCAGCTTGCCTGGAGCGAAGGGAACGAGCACTGAAGCTTTCTTT. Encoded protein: CASSLPGAKGTSTEAFF. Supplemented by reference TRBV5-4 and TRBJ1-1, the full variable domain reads ETGVTQSPTHLIKTRGQQVTLRCSSQSGHNTVSWYQQALGQGPQFIFQYYREEENGRGNFPPRFSGLQFPNYSSELNVNALELDDSALYLCASSLPGAKGTSTEAFFGQGTRLTVV.